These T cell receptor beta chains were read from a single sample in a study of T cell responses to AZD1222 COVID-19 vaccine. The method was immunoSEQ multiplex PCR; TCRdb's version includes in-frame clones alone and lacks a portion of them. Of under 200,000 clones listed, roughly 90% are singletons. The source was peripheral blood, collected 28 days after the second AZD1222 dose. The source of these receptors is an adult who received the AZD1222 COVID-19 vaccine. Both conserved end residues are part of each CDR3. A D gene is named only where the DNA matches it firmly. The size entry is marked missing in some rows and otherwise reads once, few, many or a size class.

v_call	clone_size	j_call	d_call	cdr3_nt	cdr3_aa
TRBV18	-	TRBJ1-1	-	TGTGCCAGCTCACCCAACAGGGCGGTGAAGGAAGCTTTCTTT	CASSPNRAVKEAFF
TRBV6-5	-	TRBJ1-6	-	TGTGCCAGCAGTCGGGGGGATTCACCCCTCCACTTT	CASSRGDSPLHF
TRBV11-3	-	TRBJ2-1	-	TGTGCCAGCAGCCTTGGAAATGAGCAGTTCTTC	CASSLGNEQFF
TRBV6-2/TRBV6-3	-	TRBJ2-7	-	TGTGCCAGCAGTTACTCTAGGGACGAGCAGTACTTC	CASSYSRDEQYF
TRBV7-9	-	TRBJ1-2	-	TGTGCCAGCAGCTTAAGTCAGGGCCACTATGGCTACACCTTC	CASSLSQGHYGYTF
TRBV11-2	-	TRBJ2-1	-	TGTGCCGACGGGGTCAATGAGCAGTTCTTC	CADGVNEQFF
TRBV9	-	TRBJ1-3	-	TGTGCCAGCGTTCCGCGCTCTGGAAACACCATATATTTT	CASVPRSGNTIYF
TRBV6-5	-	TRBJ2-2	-	TGTGCCAGCAGGACGGACTCCGGGGAGCTGTTTTTT	CASRTDSGELFF
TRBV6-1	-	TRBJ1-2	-	TGTGCCAGCAGTGAACCGGACAGCCGCACAGCTAACTATGGCTACACCTTC	CASSEPDSRTANYGYTF
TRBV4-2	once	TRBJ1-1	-	TGTGCCAGCAGCCCCCGGGGAAGGACTGAAGCTTTCTTT	CASSPRGRTEAFF
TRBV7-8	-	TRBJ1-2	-	TGTGCCAGCAGCTCGAACAGAATTGGCTACACCTTC	CASSSNRIGYTF
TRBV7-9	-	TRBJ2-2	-	TGTGCCAGCAGCCTATTCACGTACACCGGGGAGCTGTTTTTT	CASSLFTYTGELFF
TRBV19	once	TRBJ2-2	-	TGTGCCAGCGACGGGACAAAGAACACCGGGGAGCTGTTTTTT	CASDGTKNTGELFF
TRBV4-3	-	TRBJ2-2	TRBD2	TGCGCCAGCAGCCAAGATCCCCCAGCGGGGAATACCGGGGAGCTGTTTTTT	CASSQDPPAGNTGELFF
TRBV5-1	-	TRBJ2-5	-	TGCGCCAGCAGCTCCATTGTGGGGACCCAAGAGACCCAGTACTTC	CASSSIVGTQETQYF
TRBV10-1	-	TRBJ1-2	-	TGCGCCAGCAGCCCAGGGAGAAAGTATGGCTACACCTTC	CASSPGRKYGYTF